The rows below give T cell receptor beta chains drawn from one sample of a study of T cells in Graves' hyperthyroidism and ophthalmopathy. Via MiXCR, TCRdb re-called the multiplex PCR reads, giving one row per CDR3 protein. The table includes about 640,000 distinct CDR3 sequences, around 21% detected once. Sequencing was carried out using blood. These receptors all stem from a young man with Graves' ophthalmopathy. CDR3s include the opening cysteine and the closing phenylalanine or tryptophan. D genes are given only for firm matches. Expanded clones are given a class, and other clones once, few, many or no size at all.

d_gene,v_gene,j_gene,abundance,CDR3nt,CDR3aa
.,TRBV2,TRBJ2-7,few,TGTGCCAGCAACCTGGACATGAGGCAGTACTTC,CASNLDMRQYF
.,TRBV7-9,TRBJ2-5,few,TGTGCCAGCAGCTTAGTTGGCTCTTACCAAGAGACCCAGTACTTC,CASSLVGSYQETQYF
TRBD1,TRBV4-1,TRBJ1-2,.,TGCGCCAGCAGCCAAGGGGACAGGGCCCACTATGGCTACACCTTC,CASSQGDRAHYGYTF
.,TRBV9,TRBJ1-1,.,TGTGCCAGCAGCGTAGGATGGACGCTGGGGATGAACACTGAAGCTTTCTTT,CASSVGWTLGMNTEAFF
.,TRBV20-1,TRBJ1-5,.,TGCAGTGCCGAGTACAGGCGGAATCAGCCCCAGCATTTT,CSAEYRRNQPQHF
.,TRBV10-2,TRBJ2-2,.,TGCGCCAGCAGTGAAGGGGGACCCGGGGAGCTGTTTTTT,CASSEGGPGELFF
TRBD2,TRBV6-2/TRBV6-3,TRBJ2-1,few,TGTGCCAGCCGAGGACTAGTGGGCTTGAACTATGAGCAGTTCTTC,CASRGLVGLNYEQFF
.,TRBV5-4,TRBJ2-7,few,TGTGCCAGCAGCTTGAAACATGACTACGAGCAGTACTTC,CASSLKHDYEQYF
.,TRBV5-1,TRBJ2-2,many,TGCGCCAGCAGCTTGGAAGGGAACACCGGGGAGCTGTTTTTT,CASSLEGNTGELFF
.,TRBV5-1,TRBJ2-1,many,TGCGCCAGCACTTTGACTGTCGGAGGCTATGAGCAGTTCTTC,CASTLTVGGYEQFF
.,TRBV4-3,TRBJ1-1,.,TGCGCCAGCAGCCAAGATCGGTGGGTCCGTGAAGCTTTCTTT,CASSQDRWVREAFF
TRBD1,TRBV19,TRBJ2-7,few,TGTGCCAGTAGTATAGGGGACAGTGGCCTTTACGAGCAGTACTTC,CASSIGDSGLYEQYF
TRBD2,TRBV6-2/TRBV6-3,TRBJ2-1,.,TGTGCCAGCAGTTACTCTTTCCTAGCGGGAGGGTATGAGCAGTTCTTC,CASSYSFLAGGYEQFF
.,TRBV20-1,TRBJ2-1,few,TGCAGTGCTGCCGCAGGTTTTTCCTACAATGAGCAGTTCTTC,CSAAAGFSYNEQFF
TRBD2,TRBV12-3/TRBV12-4,TRBJ2-3,.,TGTGCCAGCAGTTTAGCGAAACTAGCGGGAACCACAGATACGCAGTATTTT,CASSLAKLAGTTDTQYF
TRBD1,TRBV11-2,TRBJ1-6,few,TGTGCCAGCAGCGCGGGACAGGGGGCTCGGAATTCACCCCTCCACTTT,CASSAGQGARNSPLHF
.,TRBV12-3/TRBV12-4,TRBJ2-1,.,TGTGCCAGCAGGGGAGCGGCCGCCTACAATGAGCAGTTCTTC,CASRGAAAYNEQFF
.,TRBV27,TRBJ2-7,.,TGTGCCAGCAGCGAGACAGGACCCTCCTACGAGCAGTACTTC,CASSETGPSYEQYF
.,TRBV2,TRBJ1-3,many,TGTGCCAGCAGTGAACTAACGAACTCTGGAAACACCATATATTTT,CASSELTNSGNTIYF
.,TRBV28,TRBJ2-1,.,TGTGCCAGCAGTTTCAAGCGATCCGTTGAGCAGTTCTTC,CASSFKRSVEQFF
.,TRBV19,TRBJ2-3,once,TGTGCCAGTAGTATCACCAGATATACGCAGTATTTT,CASSITRYTQYF
.,TRBV12-3/TRBV12-4,TRBJ2-6,many,TGTGCCAGCACGCGAACTGCCGCCTCTGGGGCCAACGTCCTGACTTTC,CASTRTAASGANVLTF
TRBD1,TRBV7-2,TRBJ1-4,.,TGTGCCAGCAGCTTAGAGCGGACAGGGTCTAATGAAAAACTGTTTTTT,CASSLERTGSNEKLFF
TRBD1,TRBV28,TRBJ2-1,.,TGTGCCAGCGCCTACAGGGGGCTTGGCAATGAGCAGTTCTTC,CASAYRGLGNEQFF
.,TRBV9,TRBJ1-4,.,TGTGCCAGCAGCCAGGACCGGGACACTCCAAGCTCCGGGGAAAAACTGTTTTTT,CASSQDRDTPSSGEKLFF
.,TRBV5-1,TRBJ2-7,.,TGCGCCAGCAGCTTTCAGGCCAGCATAGCTTACGAGCAGTACTTC,CASSFQASIAYEQYF
.,TRBV6-2/TRBV6-3,TRBJ1-2,.,TGTGCCAGCAGTAGGAATTCAGGGTTTGGCTACACCTTC,CASSRNSGFGYTF
.,TRBV7-9,TRBJ1-1,.,TGTGCCAGCAGCCCTGGACTTACCCCGGGGCACACTGAAGCTTTCTTT,CASSPGLTPGHTEAFF
TRBD2,TRBV28,TRBJ2-1,many,TGTGCCAGCAGTTTATCTCTGACTAGCGGGAGCTCCTACAATGAGCAGTTCTTC,CASSLSLTSGSSYNEQFF
TRBD2,TRBV7-3,TRBJ2-2,few,TGTGCCAGCAGCTTAAGCGGGAGTCTTACCGGGGAGCTGTTTTTT,CASSLSGSLTGELFF
TRBD1,TRBV30,TRBJ2-5,many,TGTGCCTGGAGTTACGACAGGGAGGAGACCCAGTACTTC,CAWSYDREETQYF
TRBD1,TRBV9,TRBJ1-5,few,TGTGCCAGCAGCTCTACAGGGGATCAGCCCCAGCATTTT,CASSSTGDQPQHF
TRBD1,TRBV27,TRBJ1-4,few,TGTGCCAGCTCCACCACTAAAGACAGGGGCGGGCGCGAAAAACTGTTTTTT,CASSTTKDRGGREKLFF
.,TRBV24-1,TRBJ2-7,many,TGTGCCACCAGTGAGTCCGGGACCTACGAGCAGTACTTC,CATSESGTYEQYF
.,TRBV19,TRBJ2-5,.,TGTGCCAGTAGTATACGAGAGACCCAGTACTTC,CASSIRETQYF
.,TRBV19,TRBJ1-5,.,TGTGCCAGTAACCCCGGGGTGGGACAGCCCCAGCATTTT,CASNPGVGQPQHF